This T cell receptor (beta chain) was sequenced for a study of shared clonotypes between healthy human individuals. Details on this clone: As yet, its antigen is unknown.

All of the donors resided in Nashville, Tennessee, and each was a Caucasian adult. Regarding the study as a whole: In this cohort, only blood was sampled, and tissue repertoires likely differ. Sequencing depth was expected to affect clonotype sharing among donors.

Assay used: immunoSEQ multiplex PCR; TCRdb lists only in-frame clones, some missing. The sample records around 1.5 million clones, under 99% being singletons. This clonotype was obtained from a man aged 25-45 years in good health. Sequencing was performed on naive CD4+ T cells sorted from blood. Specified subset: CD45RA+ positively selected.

Here the CDR3 reads CASGRTYNEQFF. The CDR3 nucleotides read TGTGCTAGTGGACGGACCTACAATGAGCAGTTCTTC. The chain links TRBV12-5 to TRBJ2-1; unclear D gene. From germline, CDR1 is LGHNT and CDR2 FRNRAP. Between the trimmed V and J ends, which lost 6 bases and 2 bases, there was a span of 5 bases. The CDR3 consists of 12 residues.